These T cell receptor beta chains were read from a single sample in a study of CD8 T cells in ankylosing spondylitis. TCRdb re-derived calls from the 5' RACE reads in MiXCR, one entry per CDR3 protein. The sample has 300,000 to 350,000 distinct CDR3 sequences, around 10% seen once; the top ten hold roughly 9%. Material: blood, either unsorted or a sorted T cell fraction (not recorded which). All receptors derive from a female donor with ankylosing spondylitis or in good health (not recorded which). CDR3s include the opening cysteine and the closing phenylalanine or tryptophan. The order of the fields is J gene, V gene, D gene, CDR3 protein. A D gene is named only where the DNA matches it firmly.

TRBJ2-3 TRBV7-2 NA CASSLAPRTRPYTDTQYF
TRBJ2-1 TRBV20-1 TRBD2 CSASPSGRANNEQFF
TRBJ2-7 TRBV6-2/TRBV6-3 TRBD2 CASSYSGTSAYEQYF
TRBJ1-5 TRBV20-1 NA CSARGPTYSNQPQHF
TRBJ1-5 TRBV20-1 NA CSARESVADQPQHF
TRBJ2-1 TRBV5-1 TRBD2 CASSQPSGGNEQFF
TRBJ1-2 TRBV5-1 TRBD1 CASSGRGGKPHGYTF
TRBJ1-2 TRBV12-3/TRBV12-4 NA CASSLGRRGYTF
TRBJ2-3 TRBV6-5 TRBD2 CASSYSGLAGGPGTDTQYF
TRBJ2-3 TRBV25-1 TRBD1 CATGTATDTQYF
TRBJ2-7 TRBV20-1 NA CSGRESGEQYF
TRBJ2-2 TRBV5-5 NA CASSAPLTGELFF
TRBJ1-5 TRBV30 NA CACENGGQPQHF
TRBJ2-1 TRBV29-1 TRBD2 CSVDQAGVYNEQFF
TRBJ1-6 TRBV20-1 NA CSARGGDNSPLHF
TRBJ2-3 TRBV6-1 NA CASSRNLAAMGKRYTQYF
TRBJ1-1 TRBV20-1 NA CSAQTGAVATEAFF
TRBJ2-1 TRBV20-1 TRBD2 CSARPPLAAYNEQFF
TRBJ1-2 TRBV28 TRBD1 CAAWWGQGPLGGYTF
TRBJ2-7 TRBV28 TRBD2 CASTNSGRSHEQYF
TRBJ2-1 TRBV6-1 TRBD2 CASSGGGGYNEQFF
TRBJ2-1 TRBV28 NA CASSIGGATNNEQFF
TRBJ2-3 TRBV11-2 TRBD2 CASSQTLAGRTDTQYF
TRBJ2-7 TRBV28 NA CASSPALAYEQYF
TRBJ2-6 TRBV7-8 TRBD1 CASSFAGGGLSGANVLTF
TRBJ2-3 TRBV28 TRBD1 CASSFPQGASTDTQYF
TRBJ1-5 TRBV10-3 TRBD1 CAISDAQGVPNQPQHF
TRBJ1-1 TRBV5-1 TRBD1 CASRTGWATEAFF
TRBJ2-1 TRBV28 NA CASSPPPSNNEQFF
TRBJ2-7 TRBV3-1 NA CASSQEGTDYEQYF
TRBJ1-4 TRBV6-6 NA CASRQNEKLFF
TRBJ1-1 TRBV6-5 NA CASSSPDRSNKAFF
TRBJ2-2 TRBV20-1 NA CCARDYSSTSRSGELFF
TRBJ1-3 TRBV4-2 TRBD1 CARGPGQLRGSSGNTIYF
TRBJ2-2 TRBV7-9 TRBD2 CASSWTRTSGIRELFF
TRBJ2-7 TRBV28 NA CASSFASWVEQYF
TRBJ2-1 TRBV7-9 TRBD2 CASSLPGLAVYNEQFF
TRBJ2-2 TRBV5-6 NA CASSLELGARGGELFF
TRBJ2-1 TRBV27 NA CASTWRAPTHNEQFF
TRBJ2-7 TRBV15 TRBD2 CATSTGTSGTYEQYF
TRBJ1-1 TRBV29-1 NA CSVSQGTMNTEAFF
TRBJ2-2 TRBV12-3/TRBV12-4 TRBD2 CASSRGTSGGVGELFF
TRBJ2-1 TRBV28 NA CASSPPRMGAHEQFF
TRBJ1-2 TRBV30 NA CAWSPSGGDGYTF
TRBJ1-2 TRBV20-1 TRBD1 CSAKPTGPYGYTF
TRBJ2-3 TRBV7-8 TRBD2 CASSLGPSGGTDTQYF